The next 19 T cell receptor beta chains were all read from a single sample in a study of response to subunit inactivated influenza vaccine. A single record per CDR3 protein comes from TCRdb applying MiXCR to the RT-PCR reads. This repertoire shows 600,000 to 850,000 distinct CDR3 sequences, 14% found once; its top ten account for roughly 7.6%. The sequences come from PBMCs from blood, collected approximately 15 days before vaccination. The receptor source for this set is a man aged 50-59 years who received an inactivated influenza vaccine.

A few counts support this clonotype. The rearrangement links TRBV5-6 to TRBJ2-7; no definite D call. In germline, CDR1 is SGHDT, CDR2 YYEEEE. With 0 bases removed from V and 6 bases from J, the gap between germline ends came to 13 bases. The CDR3 runs 14 residues. The CDR3 DNA follows: TGTGCCAGCAGCTTGGCTCCCGGAGCAAGCGAGCAGTACTTC. Its protein product is CASSLAPGASEQYF.

This clonotype was observed at least ten times. The chain has TRBV4-1 and TRBJ2-7, with 13 bases aligning to TRBD2. CDR1 MGHRA and CDR2 YSYEKL come from the germline V gene. The CDR3 has 19 amino acids. The V and J ends lost 4 bases and 1 base, in that order; junction bases with no gene match: 13. The CDR3 nucleotides read TGCGCCAGCAGCCTAATAATGACTAGCGGGGGGCCATCTTCCTACGAGCAGTACTTC. It yields the protein CASSLIMTSGGPSSYEQYF.

J is TRBJ1-2 and V is TRBV6-1, with D possibly TRBD1 on 5 matching bases. CDR3 length: 15 residues. From germline, CDR1 is MNHNS and CDR2 SASEGT. V was shortened by 7 bases and J by 8 bases, with 23 bases between the two germline ends. This CDR3 is CASIKGLGGWYGYTF. As DNA, the CDR3 is TGTGCCAGCATCAAAGGCCTGGGGGGTTGGTACGGCTACACCTTC.

This clonotype was found many times. This chain connects TRBV12-3 or TRBV12-4 to TRBJ2-1; 9 bases match TRBD2. The CDR3 is 12 amino acids. Trimming cost V 7 bases and J 9 bases; bases outside gene matches: 4. The CDR3 protein is CASILAGSEQFF. CDR3 DNA: TGTGCCAGCATTCTAGCGGGAAGTGAGCAGTTCTTC.

This clonotype was seen many times. DNA of the CDR3: TGCGCCAGCAGCTTGTCTGGACACAGCTCCTACAATGAGCAGTTCTTC. As protein: CASSLSGHSSYNEQFF. The chain couples TRBV5-1 to TRBJ2-1; D might be TRBD1 (5 bases). The CDR3 has 16 residues. Germline-derived CDR1 and CDR2 are SGHRS and YFSETQ. The germline V and J ends were trimmed by 1 base and 0 bases, with 11 bases remaining between them.

The gene calls are TRBV12-3 or TRBV12-4 and TRBJ2-2; D remains unclear. V lost 3 bases to trimming and J lost 1 base, with 6 bases between them. The CDR3 length is 14 residues. CDR3 nucleotide sequence: TGTGCCAGCAGTTTCTTGCTGAACACCGGGGAGCTGTTTTTT. Translation gives CASSFLLNTGELFF.

The V gene is TRBV28, the J gene TRBJ2-7; 9 bases fit TRBD1. Germline V lookup: CDR1 MDHEN, CDR2 SYDVKM. The CDR3 runs 14 residues. V trimming: 6 bases; J trimming: 6 bases; junction bases outside the gene matches: 9. CDR3 amino acids: CASSLGTGRREQYF. The CDR3 nucleotides read TGTGCCAGCAGCCTAGGGACAGGGAGGCGCGAGCAGTACTTC.

This clonotype was seen only a few times. V usage is TRBV7-6 and J usage is TRBJ1-3; the D is unclear. The V and J ends lost 0 bases and 2 bases respectively, with 5 bases between them. Germline values: CDR1 SGHVS, CDR2 FNYEAQ. This CDR3 region has 14 residues. The CDR3 coding sequence is TGTGCCAGCAGCTTAGCAGCCACTGGAAACACCATATATTTT. This codes for CASSLAATGNTIYF.

This clonotype was seen at least ten times. This rearrangement joins TRBV6-2 or TRBV6-3 to TRBJ2-1; D is unresolved. The CDR3 covers 17 residues. Germline V lookup: CDR1 MNHEY, CDR2 SVGEGT. The V end lost 5 bases, the J end lost 0 bases, and 17 bases lay between the germline ends. CDR3 in DNA: TGTGCCAGCAGTCACCCTCCGACGTCTTCCTCCTACAATGAGCAGTTCTTC. It codes for CASSHPPTSSSYNEQFF.

A few counts support this clonotype. The CDR3 is CASSYSGQGTEQYF. The CDR3 coding sequence is TGTGCCAGCAGTTACTCGGGACAGGGGACCGAGCAGTACTTC. The rearrangement joins TRBV6-2 or TRBV6-3 to TRBJ2-7; 10 bases map to TRBD1. Trimming at V came to 0 bases and at J to 6 bases, leaving 2 bases not matched to a gene. The germline gives CDR1 MNHEY, CDR2 SVGEGT. The CDR3 is 14 residues long.

This clonotype has just a few counts. The V gene is TRBV6-1, the J gene TRBJ1-1; D gene unclear. The germline CDR1 and CDR2 sequences are MNHNS and SASEGT. The CDR3 spans 13 residues. V lost 2 bases to trimming and J lost 4 bases, with 8 bases between them. CDR3 coding DNA: TGTGCCAGCAGTGAATGGGGAATCACTGAAGCTTTCTTT. Amino acid sequence: CASSEWGITEAFF.

This rearrangement joins TRBV4-2 to TRBJ2-1; D may be TRBD1 (6 bases). The CDR3 extends over 16 amino acids. Germline V gene lookup returns CDR1 LGHNA and CDR2 YNFKEQ. Trimming removed 0 bases at V and 8 bases at J, with 17 bases between. CDR3 sequence (DNA): TGTGCCAGCAGCCAAGAACGGGACACAAGGTACCATGAGCAGTTCTTC. The encoded protein is CASSQERDTRYHEQFF.

The chain couples TRBV28 to TRBJ2-5, with 7 bases identical to TRBD2. The CDR3 length is 15 residues. CDR1 and CDR2 from the germline V gene are MDHEN and SYDVKM. The ends lost 6 bases at V and 2 bases at J; junction bases unmatched: 9. DNA of the CDR3: TGTGCCAGCAGCCTTGATAGCGGGCGACAAGAGACCCAGTACTTC. This translates into CASSLDSGRQETQYF.

At least ten counts were recorded for this clonotype. The V and J genes are TRBV5-1 and TRBJ1-1; no clear D gene. Trimming took off 2 bases at V and 7 bases at J, with 6 bases between the two ends. The CDR3 runs to 11 residues. The V gene's germline CDR1 is SGHRS and CDR2 YFSETQ. CDR3 sequence reads: CASSFGSEAFF. The CDR3 DNA follows: TGCGCCAGCAGCTTCGGCAGTGAAGCTTTCTTT.

V usage is TRBV28 and J usage is TRBJ1-2; 7 bases align to TRBD1. CDR1 MDHEN and CDR2 SYDVKM come from the germline V gene. The junction had 16 bases not matched to a gene; V was cut back by 7 bases and J by 8 bases. The CDR3 is 15 amino acids. The CDR3 reads CASIPPGLRGPGYTF. The CDR3 DNA reads as TGTGCCAGCATCCCCCCGGGGCTGAGGGGGCCCGGCTACACCTTC.

This clonotype was observed many times. The V call is TRBV29-1, the J call TRBJ2-5; TRBD1 might be the D (5 bases). This CDR3 has 15 residues. Germline V lookup: CDR1 SQVTM, CDR2 ANQGSEA. V was cut by 2 bases and J by 4 bases, with 17 bases left in between. The CDR3 here is CSVEPKGQGLETQYF. As DNA, the CDR3 is TGCAGCGTTGAACCCAAGGGGCAGGGTTTAGAGACCCAGTACTTC.

This clonotype showed up just a few times. The chain couples TRBV20-1 to TRBJ1-3, with D tentatively TRBD1 (6 bases). The ends were cut back, 7 bases at V and 3 bases at J, with 13 bases in the middle. The CDR3 totals 13 residues. Germline assignment: CDR1 DFQATT and CDR2 SNEGSKA (reference sequence). The CDR3 is CSVRQDYGNTIYF. The CDR3 bases are TGCAGTGTCAGACAGGACTATGGAAACACCATATATTTT.

The gene calls are TRBV30 and TRBJ2-1, with TRBD2 identical over 11 bases. The J segment lost 8 bases and the V segment lost 4 bases, leaving 7 bases of the junction unmatched. The CDR3 length is 14 residues. Looked up from germline, CDR1 is GTSNPN and CDR2 is SVGIG (reference sequence). The CDR3 nucleotides read TGTGCCTGGACCCGACTAGCGGGGACGGATGAGCAGTTCTTC. This sequence encodes CAWTRLAGTDEQFF.

To note about this clonotype: A read error may be the cause here, since a much bigger clone is one base away. Because it lacks the conserved phenylalanine or tryptophan at the end, this CDR3 is likely a read error. This chain joins TRBV4-1 and TRBJ1-2, with 7 nucleotides matching TRBD1. Germline loops: CDR1 MGHRA, CDR2 YSYEKL. The CDR3 is 17 amino acids. The junction had 18 bases not matched to a gene; V was cut back by 0 bases and J by 11 bases. The CDR3 region has the DNA TGCGCCAGCAGCCAAGATTCCTGGACAGGAACTCCAAGCCGGTACACCATC. Residues: CASSQDSWTGTPSRYTI.